A selection of T cell receptor beta chains follows, all from one sample in a study of blood T cell repertoires in COVID-19. TCRdb's copy holds only in-frame clones and misses some; the assay was immunoSEQ multiplex PCR. The sample records around 100,000 clones, 85% being singletons. The sample was peripheral blood. Receptor source: a man aged 35 to 55 with acute or convalescent COVID-19. CDR3s include the opening cysteine and the closing phenylalanine or tryptophan. The order of the fields is J gene, D gene, V gene, clone size, CDR3 protein, CDR3 DNA. D genes are given only for firm matches. A row's size may be missing; if present it is once, few, many or a size class.

TRBJ2-3	TRBD1	TRBV19	-	CASSAGQGADTQYF	TGTGCCAGTAGTGCCGGACAGGGGGCAGATACGCAGTATTTT
TRBJ2-5	-	TRBV23-1	-	CASSPGKETQYF	TGCGCCAGCAGTCCCGGGAAAGAGACCCAGTACTTC
TRBJ2-3	-	TRBV24-1	-	CATSDLHFGVGTDTQYF	TGTGCCACCAGTGATTTGCACTTCGGAGTCGGCACAGATACGCAGTATTTT
TRBJ2-5	-	TRBV18	-	CASSPGAVKTQYF	TGTGCCAGCTCACCAGGGGCCGTGAAGACCCAGTACTTC
TRBJ1-1	-	TRBV6-5	-	CASSYRGGKGTEAFF	TGTGCCAGCAGTTACCGGGGGGGAAAGGGAACTGAAGCTTTCTTT
TRBJ2-1	TRBD2	TRBV29-1	once	CSVEGTSGATYNEQFF	TGCAGCGTTGAAGGGACTAGCGGGGCCACCTACAATGAGCAGTTCTTC
TRBJ2-1	-	TRBV7-8	-	CAVEFNNEQFF	TGTGCCGTGGAGTTCAACAATGAGCAGTTCTTC
TRBJ1-2	TRBD1	TRBV10-3	-	CAITTDRVDGYTF	TGTGCCATCACCACAGACAGGGTAGATGGCTACACCTTC
TRBJ2-7	-	TRBV4-1	few	CASSQLLGEVQYF	TGCGCCAGCAGCCAACTCCTAGGGGAGGTGCAGTACTTC
TRBJ1-2	-	TRBV7-9	few	CASSLAGAHFSGYTF	TGTGCCAGCAGCTTAGCAGGGGCTCATTTCAGTGGCTACACCTTC
TRBJ1-2	-	TRBV9	few	CASSVGGEVYGYTF	TGTGCCAGCAGCGTAGGGGGGGAGGTCTATGGCTACACCTTC
TRBJ2-1	-	TRBV12-3/TRBV12-4	-	CASSTLGDEQFF	TGTGCCAGCAGCACCCTCGGGGATGAGCAGTTCTTC
TRBJ1-1	-	TRBV7-8	-	CATGGSGDRSEAFF	TGTGCTACGGGGGGTTCAGGGGATCGGTCTGAAGCTTTCTTT
TRBJ2-1	-	TRBV24-1	-	CATSDPGRGYNEQFF	TGTGCCACCAGTGATCCCGGTCGGGGGTACAATGAGCAGTTCTTC
TRBJ1-1	TRBD1	TRBV12-5	-	CASGLPATGGTEAFF	TGTGCTAGTGGTTTGCCCGCGACAGGGGGCACTGAAGCTTTCTTT
TRBJ2-3	-	TRBV24-1	-	CATSDRDTDTQYF	TGTGCCACCAGTGACCGGGACACAGATACGCAGTATTTT
TRBJ2-5	-	TRBV7-9	-	CASSLALQETQYF	TGTGCCAGCAGCTTAGCGCTACAAGAGACCCAGTACTTC
TRBJ1-1	TRBD1	TRBV19	-	CASSPRGVGTEAFF	TGTGCCAGTAGCCCCAGGGGGGTAGGGACTGAAGCTTTCTTT
TRBJ2-7	TRBD1	TRBV27	-	CASSRAGTGAHEQYF	TGTGCCAGCAGTAGAGCCGGGACAGGGGCCCACGAGCAGTACTTC
TRBJ2-1	TRBD2	TRBV7-3	-	CATAGGAYNEQFF	TGTGCCACCGCCGGGGGGGCCTACAATGAGCAGTTCTTC
TRBJ1-1	-	TRBV12-5	-	CASGLSGHEAFF	TGTGCTAGTGGTTTGTCGGGACATGAAGCTTTCTTT
TRBJ1-1	-	TRBV6-5	once	CASTKMGRNTEAFF	TGTGCCAGCACTAAGATGGGGCGGAACACTGAAGCTTTCTTT
TRBJ1-4	TRBD1	TRBV2	-	CASSEGRSGGYGEKLFF	TGTGCCAGCAGTGAAGGGCGCTCAGGGGGGTATGGGGAAAAACTGTTTTTT
TRBJ1-1	-	TRBV18	-	CASSPLGEAEAFF	TGTGCCAGCTCACCACTCGGGGAGGCTGAAGCTTTCTTT
TRBJ2-7	-	TRBV3-1/TRBV3-2	-	CASSQGFTGEQYF	TGTGCCAGCAGCCAAGGGTTCACAGGGGAGCAGTACTTC
TRBJ1-2	TRBD1	TRBV19	once	CASSTTGLGGYTF	TGTGCCAGTAGTACGACAGGGCTGGGTGGCTACACCTTC
TRBJ2-2	TRBD1	TRBV24-1	few	CATSDTIGTGDTGELFF	TGTGCCACCAGTGATACAATCGGGACAGGGGACACCGGGGAGCTGTTTTTT
TRBJ2-2	TRBD2	TRBV7-3	-	CASSLYGTRGLGTGELFF	TGTGCCAGCAGCTTATACGGGACTAGGGGTCTTGGCACCGGGGAGCTGTTTTTT
TRBJ2-7	TRBD2	TRBV6-2/TRBV6-3	-	CASSQPPGLARLYEQYF	TGTGCCAGCAGTCAACCTCCGGGACTAGCTCGTCTCTACGAGCAGTACTTC
TRBJ1-2	-	TRBV4-1	-	CASSRNRLEGRDGYTF	TGCGCCAGCAGCCGAAACCGACTAGAGGGTAGAGATGGCTACACCTTC
TRBJ1-5	-	TRBV5-5	-	CASSLLAGVGQPQHF	TGTGCCAGCAGCTTGTTGGCCGGGGTAGGACAGCCCCAGCATTTT
TRBJ2-5	TRBD2	TRBV4-1	-	CASSQTTSGAFGGEETQYF	TGCGCCAGCAGCCAAACGACTAGCGGGGCCTTTGGGGGGGAAGAGACCCAGTACTTC
TRBJ1-2	TRBD1	TRBV7-8	-	CASSLGTGDYGYTF	TGTGCCAGCAGCTTAGGGACAGGGGATTATGGCTACACCTTC
TRBJ2-7	TRBD1	TRBV7-2	-	CASSLAWTGTSYEQYF	TGTGCCAGCAGCTTAGCGTGGACAGGGACTTCCTACGAGCAGTACTTC
TRBJ1-4	-	TRBV24-1	-	CATSQGNEKLFF	TGTGCCACCAGTCAGGGGAATGAAAAACTGTTTTTT
TRBJ2-7	TRBD1	TRBV10-3	-	CAISSDRGPYEQYF	TGTGCCATCAGCTCGGACAGGGGGCCTTACGAGCAGTACTTC
TRBJ2-5	TRBD2	TRBV29-1	-	CSVPRGRSETQYF	TGCAGCGTCCCCCGCGGGAGATCCGAGACCCAGTACTTC
TRBJ1-1	-	TRBV5-4	-	CASSFGNTEAFF	TGTGCCAGCAGCTTCGGGAACACTGAAGCTTTCTTT
TRBJ1-4	TRBD1	TRBV28	-	CASNRPGGDEKLFF	TGTGCCAGCAATCGTCCAGGGGGAGATGAAAAACTGTTTTTT
TRBJ1-6	TRBD1	TRBV5-1	-	CASSLLGQGYNSPLHF	TGCGCCAGCAGCTTGCTCGGACAGGGCTATAATTCACCCCTCCACTTT
TRBJ2-7	-	TRBV27	-	CASSLVGRTYEQYF	TGTGCCAGCAGTTTGGTAGGCAGGACCTACGAGCAGTACTTC
TRBJ2-3	-	TRBV5-1	-	CASSLRHSDTQYF	TGCGCCAGCAGCCTTAGACATTCAGATACGCAGTATTTT
TRBJ1-2	TRBD1	TRBV5-1	-	CASSPNAGTAHYGYTF	TGCGCCAGCAGCCCAAACGCCGGGACAGCCCACTATGGCTACACCTTC
TRBJ1-5	-	TRBV5-1	-	CASSLGGEGLGNQPQHF	TGCGCCAGCAGCTTGGGCGGGGAAGGGTTGGGCAATCAGCCCCAGCATTTT
TRBJ2-2	TRBD2	TRBV19	-	CASSTGTTNTGELFF	TGTGCCAGTAGCACCGGGACTACTAACACCGGGGAGCTGTTTTTT